The 15 T cell receptor beta chains listed next were all sequenced from one sample in a study of blood T cell repertoires in COVID-19. Assay: immunoSEQ multiplex PCR; the TCRdb copy retains only in-frame clones and omits some. The sample has a few hundred thousand clones, less than 90% seen once. The sample comprised peripheral blood. The receptors here all came from a man aged 30 to 39 with active or convalescent COVID-19.

The gene calls are TRBV27 and TRBJ2-7; TRBD1 agrees at 8 bases. V lost 6 bases to trimming and J lost 6 bases; unmatched junction nucleotides: 13. The CDR3 is made up of 15 amino acids. Looked up from germline, CDR1 is MNHEY and CDR2 is SMNVEV (reference sequence). CDR3 loop: CASSPSGTGLGEQYF. The DNA of the CDR3 is TGTGCCAGCAGCCCCTCTGGGACAGGTTTAGGCGAGCAGTACTTC.

This chain links TRBV6-2 or TRBV6-3 with TRBJ2-5, with D possibly being TRBD2 (5 bases). Deletions cut 6 bases from V and 7 bases from J, with 30 bases between. Germline values: CDR1 MNHEY, CDR2 SVGEGT. This CDR3 has 18 amino acids. The CDR3 DNA sequence: TGTGCCAGCAGCCCAGGCACCCCACTAGTCGGGGTCAAGGGGACCCAGTACTTC. Protein product: CASSPGTPLVGVKGTQYF.

This clone has a handful of counts. This chain connects TRBV9 to TRBJ2-3; D not certain. This CDR3 is built from 12 residues. The V and J ends lost 7 bases and 2 bases respectively, with 8 bases between them. Per the germline V gene, CDR1 is SGDLS and CDR2 is YYNGEE. CDR3 coding DNA: TGTGCCAGCGGCTCGCTCACAGATACGCAGTATTTT. It specifies CASGSLTDTQYF.

This clone has a single count. V and J are TRBV10-3 and TRBJ2-1; D possibly corresponds to TRBD1 (5 bases). V was clipped by 8 bases and J by 0 bases, with 11 bases between them. Germline V gene data show CDR1 as ENHRY and CDR2 as SYGVKD. CDR3 length: 14 residues. CDR3 in DNA: TGTGCCATCCAAGACAGAAGCTCCTACAATGAGCAGTTCTTC. As protein: CAIQDRSSYNEQFF.

The chain carries TRBV7-2 and TRBJ2-1; D perhaps matches TRBD1 (6 bases). The CDR3 sequence is 15 residues long. CDR1 is SGHTA, CDR2 FQGNSA, per germline. V gave up 4 bases and J gave up 5 bases, with 15 bases separating them. The CDR3 DNA reads TGTGCCAGCAGCTCTTACAGGGAACGAAACAATGAGCAGTTCTTC. This codes for CASSSYRERNNEQFF.

V gene TRBV5-1 combines with J gene TRBJ2-6; 9 nucleotides line up with TRBD1. In germline, CDR1 is SGHRS, CDR2 YFSETQ. Unmatched junction bases numbered 5, after V lost 4 bases and J lost 0 bases. The CDR3 totals 17 residues. The chain's CDR3 is CASSRRTGASGANVLTF. The CDR3, as DNA: TGCGCCAGCAGCAGACGGACAGGGGCCTCTGGGGCCAACGTCCTGACTTTC.

This clone was found a few times. This rearrangement joins TRBV6-6 to TRBJ2-7, with D perhaps matching TRBD2 (5 bases). This CDR3 comprises 11 residues. CDR1 MNHNY and CDR2 SVGAGI come from the germline V gene (reference sequence). V was cut by 5 bases and J by 7 bases, with 9 bases left in between. This CDR3 reads CASSGRDEQYF. The DNA of the CDR3 is TGTGCCAGCAGTGGGAGAGATGAGCAGTACTTC.

The rearrangement uses TRBV5-1 and TRBJ1-4; possibly TRBD1 for D (5 bases). The ends were cut back, 4 bases at V and 4 bases at J, with 8 bases in the middle. The CDR3 consists of 13 residues. The germline gives CDR1 SGHRS, CDR2 YFSETQ. The CDR3 is CASSGGNNEKLFF. The DNA for the CDR3 is TGCGCCAGCAGCGGGGGGAATAATGAAAAACTGTTTTTT. Combining the CDR3 with reference TRBV5-1 and TRBJ1-4 gives the whole variable domain KAGVTQTPRYLIKTRGQQVTLSCSPISGHRSVSWYQQTPGQGLQFLFEYFSETQRNKGNFPGRFSGRQFSNSRSEMNVSTLELGDSALYLCASSGGNNEKLFFGSGTQLSVL.

V usage is TRBV10-3 and J usage is TRBJ2-7, with unresolved D. Trimming stripped 2 bases from V and 7 bases from J, with 6 bases between. This CDR3 is built from 11 residues. Per germline, CDR1 ENHRY and CDR2 SYGVKD. The CDR3 region is CAISEVTEQYF. As DNA, the CDR3 is TGTGCCATCAGTGAGGTAACAGAGCAGTACTTC.

The chain employs TRBV7-2 and TRBJ1-1; D gene uncertain. V lost 5 bases and J lost 3, with 10 bases in between. Germline CDR1 SGHTA, CDR2 FQGNSA. This CDR3 spans 13 amino acids. The CDR3 loop is CASSRQAYTEAFF. The DNA for the CDR3 is TGTGCCAGCAGCCGCCAGGCGTACACTGAAGCTTTCTTT.

V is TRBV9 and J is TRBJ2-7; 8 nucleotides match TRBD2. The CDR3 has 17 amino acids. Germline CDR1 is SGDLS and CDR2 is YYNGEE. V trimming: 0 bases; J trimming: 6 bases; junction bases outside the gene matches: 14. The CDR3: CASSVGSGTSRLGEQYF. Written as DNA, the CDR3 is TGTGCCAGCAGCGTAGGTAGCGGGACCTCCCGACTCGGCGAGCAGTACTTC.

The V and J genes are TRBV27 and TRBJ1-6; D remains ambiguous. Deletions cut 0 bases from V and 9 bases from J, with 12 bases between. The CDR3 covers 15 residues. Germline V lookup: CDR1 MNHEY, CDR2 SMNVEV (reference sequence). The CDR3 DNA sequence: TGTGCCAGCAGTTTATCGGTGATTACCAGTTCACCCCTCCACTTT. Translated, it gives CASSLSVITSSPLHF.

The chain recombines TRBV7-9 with TRBJ2-5; 7 positions match TRBD1. The CDR3 is 17 amino acids. The V gene end was trimmed by 4 bases and the J gene end by 3 bases; junction bases not matched to a gene: 14. CDR1 is SEHNR and CDR2 is FQNEAQ in the germline V gene (reference sequence). CDR3 loop: CASSSLGRGQGEETQYF. The CDR3 DNA reads TGTGCCAGCAGCTCATTGGGTAGGGGGCAAGGGGAAGAGACCCAGTACTTC.

The chain is built from TRBV5-4 and TRBJ2-1, with a weak D call TRBD2 (5 bases). The CDR3 extends over 13 amino acids. V gave up 5 bases and J gave up 2 bases, with 8 bases separating them. Germline CDR1 reads SGHNT; CDR2 reads YYREEE (reference sequence). CDR3 nucleotide sequence: TGTGCCAGCAGTGCGGGTCCCTACAATGAGCAGTTCTTC. Translation: CASSAGPYNEQFF.

This clone appeared once. The genes are TRBV7-9 and TRBJ1-2; D gene ambiguous. Germline V gene sequence: CDR1 SEHNR, CDR2 FQNEAQ (reference sequence). The CDR3 covers 12 residues. V was trimmed by 4 bases and J by 4 bases, leaving 7 bases between them. The CDR3 sequence: CASSYRSYGYTF. The CDR3 region has the DNA TGTGCCAGCAGCTATCGGAGCTATGGCTACACCTTC.